Following are 2 T cell receptor beta chains from one sample sequenced in a study of T cell responses to AZD1222 COVID-19 vaccine. TCRdb's copy holds only in-frame clones and misses some; the assay was immunoSEQ multiplex PCR. The data contain tens of thousands of clones, over 75% of them seen just once; the ten biggest clones take up roughly 5.1%. The material sequenced was peripheral blood, taken on day 0 of MenACWY control vaccination. The receptors originated from an adult in good health.

This clone was seen only once. V usage is TRBV10-3 and J usage is TRBJ2-7, with TRBD1 as a possible D gene (6 bases). CDR1 is ENHRY and CDR2 is SYGVKD in the germline V gene. V lost 1 base and J 2 bases, leaving 15 bases between the germline ends. The CDR3 has 16 amino acids. DNA of the CDR3: TGTGCCATCAGTGAGTACCTCCCAGGGGAAACCTACGAGCAGTACTTC. This codes for CAISEYLPGETYEQYF.

The V gene is TRBV9, the J gene TRBJ2-1; D is unresolved. The CDR3 extends over 12 amino acids. Trimming left V 4 bases short and J 7 bases short, with 9 bases between. Germline loops: CDR1 SGDLS, CDR2 YYNGEE. The CDR3 sequence: CASSIDLNEQFF. DNA of the CDR3: TGTGCCAGCAGCATTGACCTTAATGAGCAGTTCTTC.